A single sample is the source of the 18 T cell receptor beta chains below, sequenced in a study of control samples from healthy donors and cancer patients. Profiling relied on immunoSEQ multiplex PCR, and the TCRdb table lists in-frame clones only, not all of them. The top ten clones hold about 23% of a sample with approximately 24,000 clones, 82% of them seen once. Sequenced sample: PBMCs. These receptors were collected from a man in his fifties or sixties with colorectal cancer.

The gene calls are TRBV7-2 and TRBJ1-1; D uncertain. Between the trimmed V and J ends, which lost 5 bases and 3 bases, there was a span of 13 bases. CDR3 length: 14 amino acids. CDR1 is SGHTA, CDR2 FQGNSA, per germline. Here the CDR3 reads CASSQQIRDTEAFF. CDR3 in DNA: TGTGCCAGCAGCCAACAAATTAGGGACACTGAAGCTTTCTTT. Looking up the rest from reference TRBV7-2 and TRBJ1-1 gives the full variable domain: GAGVSQSPSNKVTEKGKDVELRCDPISGHTALYWYRQSLGQGLEFLIYFQGNSAPDKSGLPSDRFSAERTGGSVSTLTIQRTQQEDSAVYLCASSQQIRDTEAFFGQGTRLTVV.

This clone came up once. The V gene is TRBV30, the J gene TRBJ1-4, with D possibly matching TRBD1 (6 bases). With 5 bases removed from V and 0 bases from J, the gap between germline ends came to 19 bases. Germline CDR1 reads GTSNPN; CDR2 reads SVGIG (reference sequence). The CDR3 has 17 residues. The CDR3 here is CAWGRGGSSSTNEKLFF. The DNA of the CDR3 is TGTGCCTGGGGAAGAGGGGGGAGCTCTTCAACTAATGAAAAACTGTTTTTT. Variable domain in full (rest from reference TRBV30 and TRBJ1-4): SQTIHQWPATLVQPVGSPLSLECTVEGTSNPNLYWYRQAAGRGLQLLFYSVGIGQISSEVPQNLSASRPQDRQFILSSKKLLLSDSGFYLCAWGRGGSSSTNEKLFFGSGTQLSVL.

V is TRBV20-1 and J is TRBJ2-5, with TRBD2 matching over 12 bases. V trimming: 3 bases; J trimming: 1 base; junction bases outside the gene matches: 3. Germline V lookup: CDR1 DFQATT, CDR2 SNEGSKA (reference sequence). The CDR3 runs to 15 residues. The CDR3 protein is CSASTSGGFQETQYF. The CDR3 DNA reads TGCAGTGCTAGTACTAGCGGGGGGTTCCAAGAGACCCAGTACTTC.

The CDR3 region is CSVVGGRMVQDTQYF. The CDR3 DNA is TGCAGCGTTGTCGGGGGGAGGATGGTACAAGATACGCAGTATTTT. The rearrangement links TRBV29-1 to TRBJ2-3, with 7 bases aligning to TRBD2. Losses at the gene ends were 4 bases for V and 5 bases for J; bases not matched to a gene: 12. The CDR3 runs to 15 residues. The germline V gene encodes CDR1 SQVTM and CDR2 ANQGSEA.

The V gene is TRBV4-3, the J gene TRBJ1-6, with a tentative D call TRBD1 (5 bases). V was clipped by 4 bases and J by 10 bases, with 23 bases between them. The CDR3 covers 17 residues. Germline assignment: CDR1 LGHNA and CDR2 YSLEER. DNA of the CDR3: TGCGCCAGCAGCCTTGACCCCATAGGCAGGGCATTGTCACCCCTCCACTTT. This encodes CASSLDPIGRALSPLHF.

The rearrangement uses TRBV19 and TRBJ1-2; D not resolved. This CDR3 spans 12 amino acids. V dropped 3 bases and J dropped 6 bases, with 8 bases sitting between them. Germline values: CDR1 LNHDA, CDR2 SQIVND (reference sequence). This CDR3 reads CASSMRVDGYTF. Here the CDR3 DNA reads TGTGCCAGTAGTATGAGGGTCGATGGCTACACCTTC.

This clone was counted between two and nine times. The rearrangement links TRBV11-3 to TRBJ2-5, with D unresolved. Trimming removed 5 bases from V and 1 base from J, with 2 bases in between. Germline assignment: CDR1 SGHNT and CDR2 YENEEA. CDR3 length: 11 amino acids. In DNA form, the CDR3 reads TGTGCCAGCAGCCCCCAAGAGACCCAGTACTTC. The encoded protein is CASSPQETQYF.

The J gene is TRBJ1-1, the V gene TRBV7-2; TRBD1 is a possible D gene (5 bases). V lost 5 bases, J lost 0 bases, and 16 bases lay in between. The CDR3 totals 16 residues. Germline V gives CDR1 SGHTA, CDR2 FQGNSA. In nucleotides, the CDR3 is TGTGCCAGCAGCCCCGTGGCAGGGCGGATGAACACTGAAGCTTTCTTT. Its protein product is CASSPVAGRMNTEAFF. Variable domain in full (rest from reference TRBV7-2 and TRBJ1-1): GAGVSQSPSNKVTEKGKDVELRCDPISGHTALYWYRQSLGQGLEFLIYFQGNSAPDKSGLPSDRFSAERTGGSVSTLTIQRTQQEDSAVYLCASSPVAGRMNTEAFFGQGTRLTVV.

The rearrangement joins TRBV6-2 or TRBV6-3 to TRBJ1-5; possibly TRBD1 for D (5 bases). Trimming pared 2 bases from V and 5 bases from J, leaving 7 bases between. This CDR3 region has 13 residues. Germline assignment: CDR1 MNHEY and CDR2 SVGEGT. The CDR3 DNA follows: TGTGCCAGCAGTTACGACAGATATCAGCCCCAGCATTTT. It translates to CASSYDRYQPQHF.

CDR3 protein: CASSPLGWGTDTQYF. CDR3 coding DNA: TGTGCCAGCTCACCTTTAGGGTGGGGCACAGATACGCAGTATTTT. The J gene is TRBJ2-3, the V gene TRBV18; D ambiguous. Germline values: CDR1 KGHSH, CDR2 LQKENI. The V end was cut by 3 bases, the J end by 1 base, with 11 bases between. CDR3 length: 15 amino acids.

The CDR3 sequence is CASRSLSGDYEQYF. CDR3 sequence (DNA): TGTGCCAGCAGAAGCTTATCAGGGGACTACGAGCAGTACTTC. V is TRBV5-5 and J is TRBJ2-7, with D possibly matching TRBD1 (6 bases). Germline assignment: CDR1 SGHKS and CDR2 YYEKEE (reference sequence). V gave up 5 bases and J gave up 3 bases, with 15 bases separating them. The CDR3 sequence is 14 residues long.

This clone is medium-sized (0.01 to 0.1%) in the sample. The chain links TRBV14 to TRBJ1-6, with D hard to call. The CDR3 length is 14 residues. Per the germline V gene, CDR1 is SGHDN and CDR2 is FVKESK. Trimming shortened V by 4 bases and J by 10 bases, and 14 bases separated the two germline ends. The CDR3: CASSLRQVSSPLHF. CDR3 in DNA: TGTGCCAGCAGCCTACGCCAGGTTAGCTCACCCCTCCACTTT.

The chain employs TRBV5-1 and TRBJ2-5; 11 positions agree with TRBD2. CDR1 is SGHRS and CDR2 is YFSETQ in the germline V gene. This CDR3 has 14 residues. Trimming took 0 bases from V and 9 from J; bases not matched to a gene: 4. The CDR3 nucleotides read TGCGCCAGCAGCTTGGCGTCTAGCGGGGGGCCCCAGTACTTC. It translates to CASSLASSGGPQYF.

V gene TRBV23-1 combines with J gene TRBJ2-5; D is possibly TRBD2 (5 bases). TRBV23-1 falls under the ORF class, with uncertain function. This CDR3 has 17 residues. V dropped 0 bases and J dropped 4 bases, with 18 bases sitting between them. The chain's CDR3 is CASSQSTRKVGPETQYF. In nucleotides, the CDR3 is TGCGCCAGCAGTCAATCAACTAGGAAGGTTGGGCCAGAGACCCAGTACTTC.

The V and J genes are TRBV7-2 and TRBJ2-5; possibly TRBD2 for D (5 bases). Per germline, CDR1 SGHTA and CDR2 FQGNSA. Trimming removed 5 bases from V and 9 bases from J, with 28 bases in between. This CDR3 is built from 17 residues. The CDR3 loop reads CASSPSGGASTSPAQYF. The CDR3, as DNA: TGTGCCAGCAGCCCATCCGGCGGCGCTAGCACCTCCCCGGCCCAGTACTTC. Complete variable domain (other parts from reference TRBV7-2 and TRBJ2-5): GAGVSQSPSNKVTEKGKDVELRCDPISGHTALYWYRQSLGQGLEFLIYFQGNSAPDKSGLPSDRFSAERTGGSVSTLTIQRTQQEDSAVYLCASSPSGGASTSPAQYFGPGTRLLVL.

The chain carries TRBV7-2 and TRBJ2-5; no clear D. V was trimmed by 2 bases and J by 0 bases, leaving 4 bases between them. CDR1 is SGHTA and CDR2 is FQGNSA in the germline V gene. This CDR3 has 13 amino acids. This CDR3 reads CASSLRYQETQYF. CDR3 in DNA: TGTGCCAGCAGCTTAAGATACCAAGAGACCCAGTACTTC. Based on the CDR3 plus reference TRBV7-2 and TRBJ2-5, the full variable domain is GAGVSQSPSNKVTEKGKDVELRCDPISGHTALYWYRQSLGQGLEFLIYFQGNSAPDKSGLPSDRFSAERTGGSVSTLTIQRTQQEDSAVYLCASSLRYQETQYFGPGTRLLVL.

The chain joins TRBV10-3 to TRBJ2-7; TRBD1 agrees at 8 bases. From germline, CDR1 is ENHRY and CDR2 SYGVKD. Trimming took 6 bases from V and 2 from J; bases not matched to a gene: 9. The length of the CDR3 is 15 residues. Here the CDR3 DNA reads TGTGCCATCAGCGGCGGACAGGGTGGCCCCTACGAGCAGTACTTC. Its protein product is CAISGGQGGPYEQYF.

CDR3 amino acids: CASKDRNTGELFF. The CDR3 region has the DNA TGTGCCAGCAAGGACAGAAACACCGGGGAGCTGTTTTTT. This sequence joins TRBV2 and TRBJ2-2, with D tentatively TRBD1 (6 bases). Germline V gives CDR1 SNHLY, CDR2 FYNNEI. This CDR3 has 13 residues. V was trimmed by 7 bases and J by 2 bases, leaving 8 bases between them. The full variable domain, with the rest looked up from reference TRBV2 and TRBJ2-2, is EPEVTQTPSHQVTQMGQEVILRCVPISNHLYFYWYRQILGQKVEFLVSFYNNEISEKSEIFDDQFSVERPDGSNFTLKIRSTKLEDSAMYFCASKDRNTGELFFGEGSRLTVL.